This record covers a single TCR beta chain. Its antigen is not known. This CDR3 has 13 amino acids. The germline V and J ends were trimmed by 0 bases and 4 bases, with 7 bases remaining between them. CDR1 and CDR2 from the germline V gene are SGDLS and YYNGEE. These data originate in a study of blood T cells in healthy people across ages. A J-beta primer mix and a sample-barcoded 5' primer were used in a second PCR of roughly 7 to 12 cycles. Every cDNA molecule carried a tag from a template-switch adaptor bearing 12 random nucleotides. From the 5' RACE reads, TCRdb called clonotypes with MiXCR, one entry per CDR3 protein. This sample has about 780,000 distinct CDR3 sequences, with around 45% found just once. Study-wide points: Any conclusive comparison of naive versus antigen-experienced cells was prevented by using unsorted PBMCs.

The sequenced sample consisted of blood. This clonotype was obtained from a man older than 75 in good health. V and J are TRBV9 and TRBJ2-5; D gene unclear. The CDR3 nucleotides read TGTGCCAGCAGCGTAGATGTATTAGAGACCCAGTACTTC. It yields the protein CASSVDVLETQYF.